The 2 T cell receptor beta chains below all came from one sample that was sequenced in a study of CD8+ T cells in alopecia areata. Following RNA extraction, reverse transcription yielded cDNA that acted as the sequencing template. This table comes from immunoSEQ multiplex PCR, and its TCRdb copy is limited to in-frame clones, with some not included. The sample has 150,000 to 200,000 clones, around three fifths seen once. Treatment described: oral pan-JAK inhibitor, 5-10 mg twice daily. The source material was CD4+ T cells sorted from blood, sampled at week 24, from a patient treated with tofacitinib. All receptors derive from a human donor with alopecia areata.

The rearrangement joins TRBV29-1 to TRBJ2-1; TRBD1 matches 12 bases. The CDR3 loop spans 17 amino acids. Germline-derived CDR1 and CDR2 are SQVTM and ANQGSEA. Trimming removed 5 bases from V and 3 bases from J; junction bases left unmatched: 11. CDR3 amino acids: CSVQARDRGLFYNEQFF. The CDR3 DNA reads as TGCAGCGTTCAAGCCCGGGACAGGGGGCTGTTCTACAATGAGCAGTTCTTC.

This chain joins TRBV2 and TRBJ1-2; 7 nucleotides line up with TRBD1. Losses at the gene ends were 3 bases for V and 4 bases for J; bases not matched to a gene: 2. Germline assignment: CDR1 SNHLY and CDR2 FYNNEI. CDR3 length: 13 residues. Written as DNA, the CDR3 is TGTGCCAGCAGTGAGACAGGGACCTATGGCTACACCTTC. The encoded protein is CASSETGTYGYTF.